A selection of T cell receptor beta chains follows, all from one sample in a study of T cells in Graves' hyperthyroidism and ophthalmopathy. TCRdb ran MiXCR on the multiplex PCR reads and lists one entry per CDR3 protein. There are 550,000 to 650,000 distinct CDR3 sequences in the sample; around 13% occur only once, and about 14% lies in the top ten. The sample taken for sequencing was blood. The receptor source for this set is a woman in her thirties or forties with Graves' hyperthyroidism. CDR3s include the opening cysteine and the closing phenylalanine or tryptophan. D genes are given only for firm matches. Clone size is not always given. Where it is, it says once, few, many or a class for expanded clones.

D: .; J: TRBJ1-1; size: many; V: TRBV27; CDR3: CASSPILENTEAFF; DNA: TGTGCCAGCAGTCCAATTTTAGAAAACACTGAAGCTTTCTTT
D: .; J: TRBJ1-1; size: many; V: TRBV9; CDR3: CASSSLGGVGTEAFF; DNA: TGTGCCAGCAGCTCCCTAGGGGGGGTAGGAACTGAAGCTTTCTTT
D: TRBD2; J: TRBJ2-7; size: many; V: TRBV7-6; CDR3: CASSLGEGGGEQYF; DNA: TGTGCCAGCAGCTTGGGGGAGGGAGGCGGCGAGCAGTACTTC
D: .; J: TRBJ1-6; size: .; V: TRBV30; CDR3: CAWSVGQNNSPLHF; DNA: TGTGCCTGGAGTGTAGGACAGAATAATTCACCCCTCCACTTT
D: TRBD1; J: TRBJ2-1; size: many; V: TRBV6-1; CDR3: CASSGRDRADNEQFF; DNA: TGTGCCAGCAGTGGCCGGGACAGGGCGGACAATGAGCAGTTCTTC
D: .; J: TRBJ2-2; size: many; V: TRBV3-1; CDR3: CASSARYSATPNTGELFF; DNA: TGTGCCAGCAGCGCCCGTTATAGCGCAACGCCGAACACCGGGGAGCTGTTTTTT
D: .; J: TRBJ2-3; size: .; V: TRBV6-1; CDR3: CASSESRGFPDTQYF; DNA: TGTGCCAGCAGTGAATCTCGGGGGTTTCCAGATACGCAGTATTTT
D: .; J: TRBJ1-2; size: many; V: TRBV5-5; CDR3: CASSLEVSGNYGYTF; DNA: TGTGCCAGCAGCTTGGAAGTGTCGGGGAACTATGGCTACACCTTC
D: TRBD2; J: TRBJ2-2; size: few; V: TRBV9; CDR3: CASSPRGDQTHTGELFF; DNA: TGTGCCAGCAGCCCGCGGGGGGATCAAACTCACACGGGGGAGCTGTTTTTT
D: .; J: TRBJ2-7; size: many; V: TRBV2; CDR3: CASVPGKGYEQYF; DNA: TGTGCCAGCGTACCAGGCAAAGGCTACGAGCAGTACTTC
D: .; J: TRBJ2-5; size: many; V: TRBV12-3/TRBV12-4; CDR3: CASRRGKGETQYF; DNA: TGTGCCAGCAGAAGGGGAAAAGGGGAGACCCAGTACTTC
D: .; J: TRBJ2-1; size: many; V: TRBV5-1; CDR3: CASSPNPLRALSYNEQFF; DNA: TGCGCCAGCAGCCCAAATCCACTCAGGGCATTGTCCTACAATGAGCAGTTCTTC
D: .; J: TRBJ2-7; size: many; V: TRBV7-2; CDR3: CASSFSRDEQYF; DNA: TGTGCCAGCAGCTTCTCTAGGGACGAGCAGTACTTC
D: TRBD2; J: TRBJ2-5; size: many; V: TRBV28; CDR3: CASRSPGLAGAKETQYF; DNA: TGTGCCAGCAGATCTCCTGGACTAGCGGGAGCGAAGGAGACCCAGTACTTC
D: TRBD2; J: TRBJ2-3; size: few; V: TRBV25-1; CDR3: CASSDTGGPTDTQYF; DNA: TGTGCCAGCAGTGATACGGGAGGGCCTACAGATACGCAGTATTTT
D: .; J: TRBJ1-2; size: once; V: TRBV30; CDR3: CATRDTNYGCTF; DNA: .
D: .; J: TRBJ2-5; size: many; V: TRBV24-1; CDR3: CATSDWRDTRTETQYF; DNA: TGTGCCACCAGTGATTGGCGGGACACGAGGACGGAGACCCAGTACTTC
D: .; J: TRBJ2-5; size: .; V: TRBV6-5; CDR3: CASSFGGASETQYF; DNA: TGTGCCAGCAGTTTTGGAGGGGCTTCTGAGACCCAGTACTTC
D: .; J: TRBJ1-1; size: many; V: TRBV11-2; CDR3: CASSLAPGPVAFF; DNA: TGTGCCAGCAGCTTAGCTCCCGGGCCGGTTGCTTTCTTT
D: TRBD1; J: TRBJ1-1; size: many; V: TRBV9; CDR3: CASSELGQMNTEAFF; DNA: TGTGCCAGCAGCGAGTTGGGACAGATGAACACTGAAGCTTTCTTT
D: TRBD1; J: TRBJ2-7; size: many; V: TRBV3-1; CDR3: CASSQVGGGYEQYF; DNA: TGTGCCAGCAGCCAAGTAGGGGGCGGGTACGAGCAGTACTTC
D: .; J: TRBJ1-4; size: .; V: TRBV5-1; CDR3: CASSRRGGINEKLFF; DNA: TGCGCCAGCAGCCGGAGGGGGGGGATTAATGAAAAACTGTTTTTT
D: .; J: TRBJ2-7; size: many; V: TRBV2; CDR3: CASSAEALYEQYF; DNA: TGTGCCAGCAGTGCGGAGGCGCTCTACGAGCAGTACTTC
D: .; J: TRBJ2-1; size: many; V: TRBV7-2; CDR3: CASSLAFGVSYNEQFF; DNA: TGTGCCAGCAGCTTAGCTTTTGGGGTTTCCTACAATGAGCAGTTCTTC
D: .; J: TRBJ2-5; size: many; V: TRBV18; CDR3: CASSPLSQETQYF; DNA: TGTGCCAGCTCACCACTGAGCCAAGAGACCCAGTACTTC
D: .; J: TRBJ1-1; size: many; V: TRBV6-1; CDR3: CASSEMGQGGSTEAFF; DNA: TGTGCCAGCAGTGAAATGGGCCAGGGCGGGAGCACTGAAGCTTTCTTT
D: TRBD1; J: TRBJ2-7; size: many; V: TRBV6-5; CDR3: CASRRPGQGAYEQYF; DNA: TGTGCCAGCAGGCGACCGGGACAGGGGGCTTACGAGCAGTACTTC
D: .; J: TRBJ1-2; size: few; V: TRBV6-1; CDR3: CASSEGQGWRGYTF; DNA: TGTGCCAGCAGTGAAGGGCAGGGTTGGCGTGGCTACACCTTC
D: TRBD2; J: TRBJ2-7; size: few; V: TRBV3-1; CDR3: CASSQVAGTSGNEQYF; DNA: TGTGCCAGCAGCCAAGTGGCCGGGACTAGCGGGAACGAGCAGTACTTC
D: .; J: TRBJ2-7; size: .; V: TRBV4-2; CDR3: CASSQDQGAGAEQYF; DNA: TGTGCCAGCAGCCAAGATCAGGGGGCGGGAGCGGAGCAGTACTTC
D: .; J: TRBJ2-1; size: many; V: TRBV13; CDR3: CASSPRGKNEQFF; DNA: TGTGCCAGCAGCCCTCGCGGGAAAAATGAGCAGTTCTTC